This is a list of T cell receptor beta chains from one sample in a study of T cell responses to AZD1222 COVID-19 vaccine. Clones were read by immunoSEQ multiplex PCR, and TCRdb kept only the in-frame ones, dropping some. The sample includes about 100,000 clones, approximately 88% of them seen just once. This specimen was peripheral blood, taken on day 0 of AZD1222 vaccination. The origin of the receptors is an adult in good health. CDR3s include the opening cysteine and the closing phenylalanine or tryptophan. The D gene is left open where the match is weak. Clone size, where shown, is once, few, many, or a class for clones that have expanded.

d_call j_call v_call clone_size cdr3_length cdr3_nt cdr3_aa
NA TRBJ1-2 TRBV19 NA 14 TGTGCCAGTAGTATAAGAGGGCAGTTCTATGGCTACACCTTC CASSIRGQFYGYTF
NA TRBJ1-2 TRBV24-1 NA 14 TGTGCCACCAGTGATTCCGGACAGTTCTATGGCTACACCTTC CATSDSGQFYGYTF
NA TRBJ2-6 TRBV4-1 once 17 TGCGCCAGCAGCCCGTCCAGGGGGGACTCTGGGGCCAACGTCCTGACTTTC CASSPSRGDSGANVLTF
TRBD1 TRBJ1-2 TRBV28 NA 16 TGTGCCAGCAGCTTCATTATGCTCAAGCAGGGGGGTGGCTACACCTTC CASSFIMLKQGGGYTF
TRBD2 TRBJ2-3 TRBV28 NA 14 TGTGCCAGCAGTTTTGCGGGGGGGGTAGATACGCAGTATTTT CASSFAGGVDTQYF
NA TRBJ2-7 TRBV6-5 NA 14 TGTGCCAGCAGTCCCGGATCGGGGGCCTACGAGCAGTACTTC CASSPGSGAYEQYF
NA TRBJ1-1 TRBV19 NA 12 TGTGCCAGTAGCCTGGGGGGTGCTGAAGCTTTCTTT CASSLGGAEAFF
NA TRBJ1-5 TRBV29-1 few 15 TGCAGCGTCCGAGAACGGGGACCGAGCAATCAGCCCCAGCATTTT CSVRERGPSNQPQHF
NA TRBJ2-1 TRBV7-6 once 14 TGTGCCAGCAGCTTAGCGGGAGATGGTATTGAGCAGTTCTTC CASSLAGDGIEQFF
TRBD1 TRBJ1-5 TRBV20-1 NA 19 TGCAGTGCTAGTCGAACCATGACAGGGAGATTTTATAGCAATCAGCCCCAGCATTTT CSASRTMTGRFYSNQPQHF
NA TRBJ1-1 TRBV5-1 NA 14 TGCGCCAGCAGCTTGGGCAACGCTAACACTGAAGCTTTCTTT CASSLGNANTEAFF
TRBD1 TRBJ2-4 TRBV6-2/TRBV6-3 NA 16 TGTGCCAGCAGTTACTCCTTCGGACAGGGCTGGAACATTCAGTACTTC CASSYSFGQGWNIQYF
NA TRBJ1-5 TRBV9 NA 14 TGTGCCAGCAGCGTAGGTAGGGTTTCCCAGCCCCAGCATTTT CASSVGRVSQPQHF
NA TRBJ1-1 TRBV29-1 NA 16 TGCAGCGTTTGTGGGGCCAACGGGCGGTCGGCGAGCGAAGCTTTCTTT CSVCGANGRSASEAFF
NA TRBJ1-2 TRBV28 NA 13 TGTGCCAGCATTCGGACTGTGGACTATGGCTACACCTTC CASIRTVDYGYTF
NA TRBJ1-5 TRBV30 few 14 TGTGCCTTCGACTCGGGACCAAGCAATCAGCCCCAGCATTTT CAFDSGPSNQPQHF
TRBD1 TRBJ1-1 TRBV11-2 few 16 TGTGCCAGCAGCTCTCAGACAGGGGGCTTTGGCACTGAAGCTTTCTTT CASSSQTGGFGTEAFF
TRBD1 TRBJ1-6 TRBV7-9 NA 15 TGTGCCAGCAGCATATCGGGACAGGGAGATTCACCCCTCCACTTT CASSISGQGDSPLHF
NA TRBJ2-6 TRBV7-3 once 17 TGTGCCAGCAGCTTATTTGCGGCTTCCTCTGGGGCCAACGTCCTGACTTTC CASSLFAASSGANVLTF
TRBD1 TRBJ1-1 TRBV9 few 15 TGTGCCAGCAGAGAAGACAGGGACGGGGGCACTGAAGCTTTCTTT CASREDRDGGTEAFF
NA TRBJ2-1 TRBV24-1 NA 14 TGTGCCACCGGGACTTGGGGACCGGGGTATGAGCAGTTCTTC CATGTWGPGYEQFF
NA TRBJ1-3 TRBV5-4 NA 15 TGTGCCAGCAGCTTGGAGGCAGCCTCGGGAAACACCATATATTTT CASSLEAASGNTIYF
NA TRBJ1-2 TRBV3-1/TRBV3-2 NA 13 TGTGCCAGCAGCCAACAATCTGGCTATGGCTACACCTTC CASSQQSGYGYTF
NA TRBJ1-5 TRBV27 NA 19 TGTGCCAGCAGTTTCAGGTGGAAAGAACAGGGAAGGGTCAATCAGCCCCAGCATTTT CASSFRWKEQGRVNQPQHF
TRBD1 TRBJ2-5 TRBV6-5 NA 15 TGTGCCAGCAGTTACCAGGGACAGGGTCACGGGACCCAGTACTTC CASSYQGQGHGTQYF
NA TRBJ1-2 TRBV3-1/TRBV3-2 NA 14 TGTGCCAGCAGCCAAGCAGGGCAGGGTAGTGGCTACACCTTC CASSQAGQGSGYTF
TRBD2 TRBJ2-1 TRBV5-6 NA 15 TGTGCCAGCAGCTTGGGACTAGCGGAAAACAATGAGCAGTTCTTC CASSLGLAENNEQFF
NA TRBJ2-2 TRBV12-3/TRBV12-4 NA 12 TGTGCCAGCAGTCAAGGGCCCGGGGAGCTGTTTTTT CASSQGPGELFF
NA TRBJ2-2 TRBV11-2 NA 12 TGTGCCAGCAGCTCATTAACCGGGGAGCTGTTTTTT CASSSLTGELFF
NA TRBJ1-2 TRBV7-9 NA 13 TGTGCCAGCAGCTTCGGGACTAACTATGGCTACACCTTC CASSFGTNYGYTF
NA TRBJ2-3 TRBV5-1 NA 12 TGCGCCAGCAGCATCGGACTCGAGACGCAGTATTTT CASSIGLETQYF
NA TRBJ1-2 TRBV7-6 NA 17 TGTGCCAGCAGCTTAAGGCCGGGGATAGGGGCCGACTATGGCTACACCTTC CASSLRPGIGADYGYTF
TRBD2 TRBJ2-7 TRBV7-2 NA 16 TGTGCCAGCAGCTTAGTTAATAGCGGGAGCTCCTACGAGCAGTACTTC CASSLVNSGSSYEQYF
TRBD1 TRBJ2-7 TRBV18 NA 15 TGTGCCAGCTCACCAGGACAGGGTGGGAGGAACGAGCAGTACTTC CASSPGQGGRNEQYF
TRBD1 TRBJ2-7 TRBV10-2 NA 14 TGCGCCAGCAGTGGCCCCCCCGACAGGGGTGGGCAGTACTTC CASSGPPDRGGQYF
TRBD2 TRBJ2-5 TRBV10-3 NA 15 TGTGCCATCAGCCCTCGGGGGGTTGGAGAAGAGACCCAGTACTTC CAISPRGVGEETQYF
NA TRBJ2-1 TRBV29-1 NA 18 TGCAGCGTTCTACAGGGAGGGACAGCGGGGCCCTCCTACAATGAGCAGTTCTTC CSVLQGGTAGPSYNEQFF
TRBD1 TRBJ1-2 TRBV7-9 NA 14 TGTGCCAGCAGCTCCGGACAGGGGGGGTATGGCTACACCTTC CASSSGQGGYGYTF
NA TRBJ2-7 TRBV6-6 NA 13 TGTGCCAGCAGTTACACGGCGGTTTACGAGCAGTACTTC CASSYTAVYEQYF
NA TRBJ2-3 TRBV27 NA 15 TGTGCCACCACGTCCGGCCTACCTAGCACAGATACGCAGTATTTT CATTSGLPSTDTQYF
TRBD1 TRBJ2-7 TRBV19 NA 16 TGTGCCAGTAGTACGATAACAGGGGGTCCGGCCTACGAGCAGTACTTC CASSTITGGPAYEQYF
NA TRBJ2-6 TRBV4-2 NA 22 TGTGCCAGCAGCCAAGATAGTAGGGGATCTCCGGTGGGAAACTCTGGGGCCAACGTCCTGACTTTC CASSQDSRGSPVGNSGANVLTF
NA TRBJ1-2 TRBV6-1 NA 16 TGTGCCAGCAGTGAACGTGGAGGCAGGGGTAACTATGGCTACACCTTC CASSERGGRGNYGYTF
TRBD1 TRBJ1-6 TRBV9 NA 16 TGTGCCAGCAGCGCCGGGACAGGGTTACGTAATTCACCCCTCCACTTT CASSAGTGLRNSPLHF
NA TRBJ1-5 TRBV7-9 NA 15 TGTGCCAGCAGCCCCCGGGGGTCGGGCAATCAGCCCCAGCATTTT CASSPRGSGNQPQHF
TRBD2 TRBJ2-5 TRBV12-3/TRBV12-4 NA 13 TGTGCCAGCAGATATAGCGGGGGCCGAGACCAGTACTTC CASRYSGGRDQYF
NA TRBJ2-1 TRBV5-1 NA 14 TGCGCCAGCAGCTTGGCCGGGACTCACAATGAGCAGTTCTTC CASSLAGTHNEQFF
NA TRBJ1-4 TRBV25-1 NA 14 TGTGCCAGCACAGGGGTGGCAACTAATGAAAAACTGTTTTTT CASTGVATNEKLFF
NA TRBJ1-6 TRBV4-1 NA 16 TGCGCCAGCAGCCAAGTAGGCAAGAGAACGAATTCACCCCTCCACTTT CASSQVGKRTNSPLHF
TRBD1 TRBJ1-1 TRBV20-1 NA 16 TGCAGTGCTAGTTTGACAGGGTCCGTGATGAACACTGAAGCTTTCTTT CSASLTGSVMNTEAFF
TRBD1 TRBJ2-7 TRBV27 NA 13 TGTGCCAGCAGGGGACAGGGAACTGAGAAGCAGTACTTC CASRGQGTEKQYF
TRBD2 TRBJ2-7 TRBV28 NA 12 TGTGCCAGCAGGAACGCGGGGGGCGAGCAGTACTTC CASRNAGGEQYF
NA TRBJ1-5 TRBV18 NA 16 TGTGCCAGCTCACCACCTCTTACAGGATCCTATCAGCCCCAGCATTTT CASSPPLTGSYQPQHF
NA TRBJ1-1 TRBV29-1 NA 10 TGCAGCGCTCGGGACATTGAAGCTTTCTTT CSARDIEAFF